This is a list of T cell receptor beta chains from one sample in a study of cytomegalovirus exposure and HLA in healthy donors. The table came from immunoSEQ multiplex PCR; TCRdb's copy has only in-frame clones and leaves some out. The sample yields about 140,000 clones, roughly 75% seen once. The sequenced sample consisted of PBMCs. All receptors come from a man aged 35 to 55 in good health and CMV-seronegative. Both conserved end residues are part of each CDR3. Each record gives: V gene, CDR3 protein.

TRBV11-2 | CASSSLGTTGASYNSPLHF
TRBV28 | CASRSWTGSDWRAFF
TRBV5-6 | CASSPGQGEVIGYTF
TRBV18 | CASSPRSFFQGDTGELFF
TRBV7-2 | CASTVQGYTGELFF
TRBV5-4 | CASSLEGLGATGELFF
TRBV5-6 | CASSLYRRDTEAFF
TRBV7-9 | CASSLAGTGGDTQYF
TRBV5-6 | CASSLYRANYGYTF
TRBV28 | CASSLGGSFSYNEQFF
TRBV10-3 | CAISERRGAGSYTF
TRBV7-3 | CASSLIGIRGTARYNEQFF
TRBV28 | CASSLSRSGGALQYF
TRBV7-9 | CASRLIGTDYVSYEQYF
TRBV7-8 | CASSLGRVLSYEQYF
TRBV5-5 | CASSPLTGTYEQYF
TRBV6-1 | CASSEPWGHVLEQYF
TRBV6-1 | CASSEPGTPPSYNEQFF
TRBV5-4 | CASSLEWSRGTEAFF
TRBV9 | CASSVGTSGGRAQYF
TRBV2 | CASSSGGRRYF
TRBV11-2 | CASSSRSPDNEQFF
TRBV5-1 | CASSPTLAGAFQFF
TRBV28 | CASSQAGEVDEQYF
TRBV2 | CASSEFSTAATYEQYF
TRBV2 | CASKSRDRKGTEAFF
TRBV6-5 | CASSYRQGYGYTF
TRBV7-6 | CASSRTSGPLPQETQYF
TRBV5-6 | CASSLSGETQYF
TRBV9 | CASSVGYSSYEQYF
TRBV5-1 | CASRPDRANEKLFF
TRBV7-7 | CASSLVRGGTDTQYF
TRBV28 | CATAGGGWKLFF
TRBV7-9 | CASSLAPLAGDNNEQFF
TRBV6-1 | CASSPGLGFYNEQFF
TRBV4-3 | CASSQDHRGSYEQYF
TRBV6-6 | CASSYHRQRNYGYTF
TRBV11-2 | CASRRYSLGANVLTF
TRBV7-2 | CASSLDRGLQPQHF
TRBV18 | CASSQNRDKPVYGYTF
TRBV5-1 | CASSASLAGGQETQYF
TRBV27 | CASSPRWRAVALGYTF
TRBV4-1 | CASSQGGGRNQPQHF
TRBV4-3 | CASSQDLPAGGRSSYNEQFF
TRBV6-5 | CASSSLYRGGTEAFF
TRBV11-3 | CASSSRTGSGEQFF
TRBV19 | CASSPTGASTYEQYF
TRBV28 | CASSSIRGVLLAQHF
TRBV25-1 | CASSAQGGQPQHF
TRBV5-8 | CASSQSFGNTGELFF
TRBV28 | CASSEQGVRNYGYTF
TRBV15 | CATSRDRGGALQYF
TRBV11-3 | CASSFGTGRNEQFF